The clone carrying this T cell receptor beta chain was seen at least ten times. The data are from a study of breast tumors, draining lymph nodes, adjacent tissues. MiXCR, applied by TCRdb to the multiplex PCR reads, yields one record per CDR3 protein. Of 150,000 to 200,000 distinct CDR3 sequences listed, 25% to 40% are singletons. Samples came from axillary lymph nodes draining the breast cancer. V gave up 1 base and J gave up 4 bases; unmatched junction bases: 4. CDR1 and CDR2 (germline): SGHDT, YYEEEE. The CDR3 loop spans 16 amino acids. This clonotype was sampled from a female donor with breast cancer. Some clones in this sample may be carry-over from other donors' samples. Sequences were obtained from axillary lymph node tissue. This rearrangement joins TRBV5-6 to TRBJ1-5, with 11 bases lining up with TRBD1. The CDR3: CASSLRGTGGNQPQHF. CDR3 nucleotide sequence: TGTGCCAGCAGCTTGAGGGGGACAGGGGGAAATCAGCCCCAGCATTTT.